Listed here are 25 T cell receptor beta chains from one sample, sequenced in a study of blood T cell repertoires in COVID-19. Clones were read by immunoSEQ multiplex PCR, and TCRdb kept only the in-frame ones, dropping some. The repertoire holds 120,000 or so clones, roughly 80% seen once, with more than 5.5% in the top ten. Sequences were obtained from peripheral blood. The origin of the receptors is a man aged 55 to 69 with acute or convalescent COVID-19.

This chain joins TRBV24-1 and TRBJ2-1, with 12 bases identical to TRBD2. Germline V gene data show CDR1 as KGHDR and CDR2 as SFDVKD. With 4 bases clipped from V and 3 bases from J, the junction kept 3 bases outside the gene matches. The CDR3 runs 16 residues. The CDR3, as DNA: TGTGCCACCAGTGACCGGACTAGCGGGATCTACAATGAGCAGTTCTTC. Encoded protein: CATSDRTSGIYNEQFF.

The V call is TRBV9, the J call TRBJ1-1; 7 positions match TRBD1. Germline lookup yields CDR1 SGDLS and CDR2 YYNGEE. Trimming cost V 0 bases and J 10 bases; bases outside gene matches: 15. This CDR3 contains 16 residues. The CDR3 sequence is CASSVAGTDRLEGAFF. CDR3 sequence (DNA): TGTGCCAGCAGCGTAGCTGGGACAGACCGTTTGGAGGGAGCTTTCTTT.

This chain links TRBV5-1 with TRBJ2-1, with D possibly matching TRBD1 (5 bases). CDR1 is SGHRS, CDR2 YFSETQ, per germline. This CDR3 has 14 residues. Trimming shortened V by 4 bases and J by 4 bases, and 12 bases separated the two germline ends. The chain's CDR3 is CASSPNRGYNEQFF. In DNA, the CDR3 is TGCGCCAGCAGCCCCAATAGGGGTTACAATGAGCAGTTCTTC.

CDR3 coding DNA: TGTGCCAGTAGTATCCTACAGGGGGCGAAAGAAAATACGCAGTATTTT. It translates to CASSILQGAKENTQYF. The chain joins TRBV19 to TRBJ2-3, with 9 bases fitting TRBD1. CDR1 and CDR2 (germline): LNHDA, SQIVND (reference sequence). J lost 7 bases, V lost 3 bases, and 11 bases had no gene match. This CDR3 has 16 amino acids.

The rearrangement joins TRBV5-1 to TRBJ1-1; 11 nucleotides line up with TRBD1. The CDR3 is 16 amino acids. Germline CDR1 reads SGHRS; CDR2 reads YFSETQ. V lost 2 bases, J lost 0 bases, and 3 bases stayed unmatched. This CDR3 is CASSLPDRGLNTEAFF. The CDR3 DNA is TGCGCCAGCAGCTTACCGGACAGGGGGCTGAACACTGAAGCTTTCTTT.

The chain has TRBV4-1 and TRBJ2-1, with D perhaps TRBD2 (5 bases). CDR1 is MGHRA, CDR2 YSYEKL, per germline. V shed 1 base and J shed 5 bases, with 12 bases lying between them. This CDR3 has 15 residues. CDR3 nucleotide sequence: TGCGCCAGCAGCCAAGTACTCGGAGGTAACAATGAGCAGTTCTTC. It translates to CASSQVLGGNNEQFF.

The V call is TRBV5-8, the J call TRBJ2-2, with D maybe TRBD1 (5 bases). In germline, CDR1 is SGHTS, CDR2 YDEGEE. V gave up 3 bases and J gave up 0 bases, with 6 bases separating them. This CDR3 contains 14 residues. The CDR3 is CASSSQANTGELFF. The CDR3 DNA follows: TGTGCCAGCAGCTCACAGGCGAACACCGGGGAGCTGTTTTTT.

This rearrangement joins TRBV11-2 to TRBJ2-1; 13 bases are shared with TRBD2. In germline, CDR1 is SGHAT, CDR2 FQNNGV. Trimming at V came to 5 bases and at J to 8 bases, leaving 12 bases not matched to a gene. The CDR3 is 17 residues long. In nucleotides, the CDR3 is TGTGCCAGCAGCCTACTAGCGGGAGGGCCCGTTTCTCATGAGCAGTTCTTC. This codes for CASSLLAGGPVSHEQFF.

CDR3 nucleotide sequence: TGTGCCAGCAGCCAAGGACTAGCGGCTTACAATGAGCAGTTCTTC. This codes for CASSQGLAAYNEQFF. The chain joins TRBV3-1 (or the pseudogene TRBV3-2) to TRBJ2-1, with 9 bases fitting TRBD2. V dropped 1 base and J dropped 4; count of bases not matched to a gene: 2. The CDR3 has 15 amino acids. Germline CDR1 is LGHDT and CDR2 is YNNKEL (reference sequence).

The CDR3 spells CASSEGTLGGPSPLHF. CDR3 nucleotide sequence: TGTGCCAGCAGTGAAGGGACCTTAGGGGGTCCCTCACCCCTCCACTTT. V gene TRBV6-1 combines with J gene TRBJ1-6, with TRBD1 as a possible D gene (6 bases). The CDR3 sequence is 16 residues long. The V end lost 1 base, the J end lost 10 bases, and 17 bases lay between the germline ends. In germline, CDR1 is MNHNS, CDR2 SASEGT.

This clone was detected only once. The chain carries TRBV30 and TRBJ2-7; possibly TRBD2 for D (5 bases). Germline assignment: CDR1 GTSNPN and CDR2 SVGIG (reference sequence). There are 13 residues in the CDR3. Trimming took 1 base from V and 6 from J, leaving 13 bases between them. Here the CDR3 reads CAWSGLSAGEQYF. Written as DNA, the CDR3 is TGTGCCTGGAGTGGACTAAGCGCCGGCGAGCAGTACTTC.

This clone was observed a handful of times. The chain couples TRBV29-1 to TRBJ1-5, with D tentatively TRBD1 (5 bases). In germline, CDR1 is SQVTM, CDR2 ANQGSEA. The V end lost 4 bases, the J end lost 4 bases, and 11 bases lay between the germline ends. The length of the CDR3 is 13 residues. The CDR3 here is CSVAASGNQPQHF. For the CDR3, the DNA is TGCAGCGTTGCAGCCTCAGGGAATCAGCCCCAGCATTTT.

The gene calls are TRBV5-5 and TRBJ1-1, with a possible D match to TRBD1 (5 bases). CDR1 is SGHKS, CDR2 YYEKEE, per germline (reference sequence). Between the trimmed V and J ends, which lost 1 base and 2 bases, there was a span of 12 bases. The CDR3 covers 15 residues. The CDR3 nucleotides are TGTGCCAGCAGCTTGTTAGCCAGGGCAAACACTGAAGCTTTCTTT. The encoded protein is CASSLLARANTEAFF.

The V call is TRBV6-1, the J call TRBJ1-5; 9 positions match TRBD1. CDR3 length: 14 residues. Germline lookup yields CDR1 MNHNS and CDR2 SASEGT. V dropped 5 bases and J dropped 4; count of bases not matched to a gene: 3. CDR3 in amino acids: CASSLGTGNQPQHF. CDR3 DNA sequence: TGTGCCAGCAGTCTTGGGACAGGGAATCAGCCCCAGCATTTT.

Worth noting for this clone: At one boundary the junction diverges from the germline segment, which might be a read error. J is TRBJ1-5 and V is TRBV6-1; no firm D call. The germline V gene encodes CDR1 MNHNS and CDR2 SASEGT. The CDR3 is 14 amino acids. This CDR3 reads CASSEDPGNRPQHF. The CDR3 DNA reads as TGTGCCAGCAGTGAAGATCCGGGGAATCGGCCCCAGCATTTT.

The chain carries TRBV14 and TRBJ1-2; D is uncertain. V lost 4 bases and J lost 7, with 19 bases in between. The CDR3 consists of 15 residues. Germline CDR1 and CDR2: SGHDN and FVKESK. The CDR3 coding sequence is TGTGCCAGCAGCCCCAACGGGAGACAACCTCGTGGCTACACCTTC. Encoded protein: CASSPNGRQPRGYTF.

The chain couples TRBV6-1 to TRBJ2-7; 11 positions match TRBD2. This CDR3 has 13 residues. Germline CDR1 reads MNHNS; CDR2 reads SASEGT. Trimming at V came to 9 bases and at J to 2 bases, leaving 3 bases not matched to a gene. CDR3 sequence reads: CASASGGPYEQYF. For the CDR3, the DNA is TGTGCCAGTGCTAGCGGGGGGCCCTACGAGCAGTACTTC.

This clone was detected a few times. J is TRBJ1-1 and V is TRBV4-1; TRBD1 agrees at 10 bases. The V gene's germline CDR1 is MGHRA and CDR2 YSYEKL. The CDR3 is made up of 15 amino acids. With V trimmed by 5 bases and J by 3 bases, 6 bases remained unmatched. The DNA of the CDR3 is TGCGCCAGCAGCTTGAGGGACAGGGGAGACACTGAAGCTTTCTTT. This sequence encodes CASSLRDRGDTEAFF.

In nucleotides, the CDR3 is TGTGCCAGTAGTACCCGAGTAGCGGGGATGCAAGAGACCCAGTACTTC. Its translation: CASSTRVAGMQETQYF. The chain has TRBV19 and TRBJ2-5; 8 bases are shared with TRBD2. Losses at the gene ends were 4 bases for V and 2 bases for J; bases not matched to a gene: 9. CDR1 is LNHDA and CDR2 is SQIVND in the germline V gene (reference sequence). The CDR3 is 16 amino acids.

The chain recombines TRBV5-1 with TRBJ2-1; 9 positions match TRBD2. The CDR3 is 15 amino acids. Germline loops: CDR1 SGHRS, CDR2 YFSETQ. The junction had 2 bases not matched to a gene; V was cut back by 4 bases and J by 0 bases. The CDR3 region is CASSVSGSSYNEQFF. CDR3 in DNA: TGCGCCAGCAGCGTTAGCGGGAGCTCCTACAATGAGCAGTTCTTC.

The V and J genes are TRBV19 and TRBJ1-5; D uncertain. V was cut by 0 bases and J by 4 bases, with 13 bases left in between. CDR1 and CDR2 (germline): LNHDA, SQIVND (reference sequence). This CDR3 spans 16 amino acids. The CDR3, as DNA: TGTGCCAGTAGTATAGACATTCAGGTGTTGAATCAGCCCCAGCATTTT. This translates into CASSIDIQVLNQPQHF.

In its sample, this clone was seen a few times. The chain employs TRBV11-2 and TRBJ1-1; D unclear. Trimming shortened V by 2 bases and J by 10 bases, and 17 bases separated the two germline ends. The length of the CDR3 is 14 residues. The germline V gene has CDR1 SGHAT and CDR2 FQNNGV. CDR3 sequence (DNA): TGTGCCAGCAGCTTACTGCCGGGTGGTTTCATAGCTTTCTTT. The encoded protein is CASSLLPGGFIAFF.

The chain is built from TRBV5-1 and TRBJ1-5; D unresolved. V was shortened by 5 bases and J by 9 bases, with 18 bases between the two germline ends. The CDR3 covers 14 residues. Germline CDR1 reads SGHRS; CDR2 reads YFSETQ. The CDR3 DNA sequence: TGCGCCAGCAGGGAAGGGCCGGGGAGTGGGCCCCAGCATTTT. Protein product: CASREGPGSGPQHF. The complete variable domain, with remaining parts taken from reference TRBV5-1 and TRBJ1-5, reads KAGVTQTPRYLIKTRGQQVTLSCSPISGHRSVSWYQQTPGQGLQFLFEYFSETQRNKGNFPGRFSGRQFSNSRSEMNVSTLELGDSALYLCASREGPGSGPQHFGDGTRLSIL.

This clone was observed a few times. This chain uses TRBV4-1 with TRBJ2-7, with D perhaps TRBD2 (6 bases). V shed 0 bases and J shed 0 bases, with 6 bases lying between them. The CDR3 extends over 14 amino acids. Germline CDR1 reads MGHRA; CDR2 reads YSYEKL. For the CDR3, the DNA is TGCGCCAGCAGCCAAGAGGGACTCTCCTACGAGCAGTACTTC. This translates into CASSQEGLSYEQYF.

V usage is TRBV5-1 and J usage is TRBJ2-3, with 12 bases matching TRBD2. The CDR3 totals 15 residues. Germline V gene lookup returns CDR1 SGHRS and CDR2 YFSETQ. J was trimmed by 8 bases and V by 4 bases; bases with no gene match: 8. CDR3 amino acids: CASSRTSGASGTQYF. CDR3 sequence (DNA): TGCGCCAGCAGCAGGACTAGCGGGGCCTCAGGTACGCAGTATTTT.